A selection of T cell receptor beta chains follows, all from one sample in a study of identical twins. MiXCR, applied by TCRdb to the 5' RACE reads, yields one record per CDR3 protein. The sample lists roughly 700,000 distinct CDR3 sequences, under 9% occurring once. The sample also formed part of further work on yellow fever vaccine responses in identical twins.

Specimen: PBMCs. The receptors come from a woman aged 18-35 years in good health. Both conserved end residues are part of each CDR3. The order of the fields is V gene, clone size, D gene, J gene, CDR3 protein, CDR3 DNA. A D gene is named only where the DNA matches it firmly. Clone size is shown for a subset of rows, as once, few, many or a class of expanded clone.

v_call: TRBV19
clone_size: few
d_call: TRBD2
j_call: TRBJ2-1
cdr3_aa: CASSIALGGSLNNEQFF
cdr3_nt: TGTGCCAGTAGTATAGCTTTAGGCGGGAGCCTCAACAATGAGCAGTTCTTC

v_call: TRBV6-2/TRBV6-3
clone_size: few
d_call: .
j_call: TRBJ2-7
cdr3_aa: CASSYSAFHEQYF
cdr3_nt: TGTGCCAGCAGTTACTCGGCATTTCACGAGCAGTACTTC

v_call: TRBV27
clone_size: .
d_call: TRBD2
j_call: TRBJ2-7
cdr3_aa: CASRPPTSGTYEQYF
cdr3_nt: TGTGCCAGCAGACCACCGACTAGCGGGACCTACGAGCAGTACTTC

v_call: TRBV5-5
clone_size: few
d_call: .
j_call: TRBJ2-1
cdr3_aa: CASSLEAAWGGSYNEQFF
cdr3_nt: TGTGCCAGCAGCTTGGAGGCCGCGTGGGGAGGCTCCTACAATGAGCAGTTCTTC

v_call: TRBV28
clone_size: few
d_call: .
j_call: TRBJ1-2
cdr3_aa: CASTAGGRSYGYTF
cdr3_nt: TGTGCCAGCACGGCCGGGGGTAGGAGCTATGGCTACACCTTC

v_call: TRBV12-3/TRBV12-4
clone_size: many
d_call: .
j_call: TRBJ1-1
cdr3_aa: CASSSGPNTEAFF
cdr3_nt: TGTGCCAGCAGCTCTGGGCCGAACACTGAAGCTTTCTTT

v_call: TRBV28
clone_size: few
d_call: TRBD2
j_call: TRBJ2-5
cdr3_aa: CASSLSGLWREGQETQYF
cdr3_nt: TGTGCCAGCAGTTTATCCGGTCTATGGCGGGAGGGGCAAGAGACCCAGTACTTC

v_call: TRBV5-6
clone_size: many
d_call: TRBD1
j_call: TRBJ2-7
cdr3_aa: CASSSGDSLYEQYF
cdr3_nt: TGTGCCAGCAGCTCAGGGGACAGCCTATACGAGCAGTACTTC

v_call: TRBV19
clone_size: few
d_call: .
j_call: TRBJ2-5
cdr3_aa: CASSILGEETQYF
cdr3_nt: TGTGCCAGTAGTATACTAGGGGAAGAGACCCAGTACTTC

v_call: TRBV7-9
clone_size: .
d_call: TRBD1
j_call: TRBJ2-3
cdr3_aa: CASSSHYRDRDTDTQYF
cdr3_nt: TGTGCCAGCAGCTCCCATTACCGGGACAGGGACACAGATACGCAGTATTTT

v_call: TRBV13
clone_size: .
d_call: .
j_call: TRBJ2-7
cdr3_aa: CASSTSGTTYEQYF
cdr3_nt: TGTGCCAGCAGCACCTCCGGGACGACCTACGAGCAGTACTTC

v_call: TRBV2
clone_size: many
d_call: .
j_call: TRBJ2-5
cdr3_aa: CASSVRETQYF
cdr3_nt: TGTGCCAGCAGCGTAAGGGAGACCCAGTACTTC

v_call: TRBV10-3
clone_size: few
d_call: .
j_call: TRBJ1-1
cdr3_aa: CAISVDRNTEAFF
cdr3_nt: TGTGCCATCAGTGTGGACAGGAACACTGAAGCTTTCTTT

v_call: TRBV10-1
clone_size: many
d_call: TRBD2
j_call: TRBJ2-1
cdr3_aa: CASSGPSGRYGGQFF
cdr3_nt: TGCGCCAGCAGTGGGCCTAGCGGGAGGTACGGCGGGCAGTTCTTC

v_call: TRBV7-9
clone_size: .
d_call: TRBD2
j_call: TRBJ2-5
cdr3_aa: CASGETSGTEYQETQYF
cdr3_nt: TGTGCCAGCGGAGAGACTAGCGGAACCGAGTACCAAGAGACCCAGTACTTC

v_call: TRBV7-9
clone_size: few
d_call: .
j_call: TRBJ1-1
cdr3_aa: CASSLLPGEAFF
cdr3_nt: TGTGCCAGCAGCTTACTCCCCGGTGAAGCTTTCTTT

v_call: TRBV7-9
clone_size: few
d_call: TRBD2
j_call: TRBJ2-3
cdr3_aa: CASSLSTSGVVDTQYF
cdr3_nt: TGTGCCAGCAGCTTATCCACTAGCGGGGTAGTGGATACGCAGTATTTT

v_call: TRBV10-3
clone_size: few
d_call: .
j_call: TRBJ2-1
cdr3_aa: CAISESNGYNEQFF
cdr3_nt: TGTGCCATCAGTGAGTCGAACGGATACAATGAGCAGTTCTTC

v_call: TRBV14
clone_size: few
d_call: TRBD1
j_call: TRBJ2-7
cdr3_aa: CASSQVRDRGYEQYF
cdr3_nt: TGTGCCAGCAGCCAAGTCAGGGACAGGGGGTACGAGCAGTACTTC

v_call: TRBV4-2
clone_size: many
d_call: .
j_call: TRBJ2-7
cdr3_aa: CASSQVRSATYEQYF
cdr3_nt: TGTGCCAGCAGCCAAGTAAGGAGCGCCACCTACGAGCAGTACTTC

v_call: TRBV7-9
clone_size: many
d_call: .
j_call: TRBJ2-7
cdr3_aa: CASSLSASEQYF
cdr3_nt: TGTGCCAGCAGCTTAAGTGCTAGCGAGCAGTACTTC

v_call: TRBV9
clone_size: many
d_call: TRBD2
j_call: TRBJ2-7
cdr3_aa: CASSAGLAYEQYF
cdr3_nt: TGTGCCAGCAGCGCCGGACTAGCCTACGAGCAGTACTTC

v_call: TRBV7-2
clone_size: .
d_call: .
j_call: TRBJ2-1
cdr3_aa: CASSLDRTQFF
cdr3_nt: TGTGCCAGCAGCTTAGATCGCACACAGTTCTTC

v_call: TRBV10-3
clone_size: few
d_call: TRBD1
j_call: TRBJ1-4
cdr3_aa: CAIRGTVNEKLFF
cdr3_nt: TGTGCCATCCGGGGGACAGTTAATGAAAAACTGTTTTTT

v_call: TRBV20-1
clone_size: few
d_call: .
j_call: TRBJ2-2
cdr3_aa: CSATGRWAGTGELFF
cdr3_nt: TGCAGTGCTACCGGACGGTGGGCTGGGACCGGGGAGCTGTTTTTT

v_call: TRBV14
clone_size: many
d_call: .
j_call: TRBJ2-3
cdr3_aa: CASSKGPVERWQYF
cdr3_nt: TGTGCCAGCAGCAAGGGTCCTGTGGAACGTTGGCAGTATTTT

v_call: TRBV7-6
clone_size: few
d_call: .
j_call: TRBJ2-5
cdr3_aa: CASSFIAPAPVGYETQYF
cdr3_nt: TGTGCCAGCAGCTTTATCGCTCCGGCACCGGTGGGTTATGAGACCCAGTACTTC

v_call: TRBV7-7
clone_size: .
d_call: .
j_call: TRBJ2-5
cdr3_aa: CASSLEISPQETQYF
cdr3_nt: TGTGCTAGCAGCTTAGAGATATCCCCCCAAGAGACCCAGTACTTC

v_call: TRBV20-1
clone_size: .
d_call: TRBD2
j_call: TRBJ2-1
cdr3_aa: CSAAPGLAGYNEQFF
cdr3_nt: TGCAGTGCCGCCCCGGGACTAGCGGGGTACAATGAGCAGTTCTTC

v_call: TRBV12-3/TRBV12-4
clone_size: many
d_call: TRBD1
j_call: TRBJ2-3
cdr3_aa: CASSLPGQVTDTQYF
cdr3_nt: TGTGCCAGCAGTCTACCGGGACAGGTGACAGATACGCAGTATTTT

v_call: TRBV5-1
clone_size: many
d_call: TRBD1
j_call: TRBJ2-4
cdr3_aa: CASSWGTENIQYF
cdr3_nt: TGCGCCAGCAGCTGGGGGACAGAAAACATTCAGTACTTC

v_call: TRBV20-1
clone_size: .
d_call: TRBD2
j_call: TRBJ2-1
cdr3_aa: CSAASGRVNEQFF
cdr3_nt: TGCAGTGCTGCTAGCGGGAGAGTCAATGAGCAGTTCTTC

v_call: TRBV4-3
clone_size: .
d_call: .
j_call: TRBJ2-1
cdr3_aa: CASSPSVSSSYNEQFF
cdr3_nt: TGCGCCAGCAGCCCTTCCGTCTCGAGCTCCTACAATGAGCAGTTCTTC

v_call: TRBV5-1
clone_size: .
d_call: .
j_call: TRBJ2-5
cdr3_aa: CASSFVERPGTQYF
cdr3_nt: TGCGCCAGCAGCTTTGTGGAGAGGCCCGGGACCCAGTACTTC

v_call: TRBV7-9
clone_size: few
d_call: TRBD1
j_call: TRBJ1-1
cdr3_aa: CASSFWAGGQDTEAFF
cdr3_nt: TGTGCCAGCAGCTTTTGGGCAGGGGGCCAGGACACTGAAGCTTTCTTT

v_call: TRBV29-1
clone_size: .
d_call: TRBD1
j_call: TRBJ1-1
cdr3_aa: CSVGIGTGGLNTEAFF
cdr3_nt: TGCAGCGTTGGAATTGGGACAGGGGGCCTGAACACTGAAGCTTTCTTT

v_call: TRBV3-1
clone_size: .
d_call: TRBD1
j_call: TRBJ2-1
cdr3_aa: CASCQGTGTSNEQFF
cdr3_nt: TGTGCCTCCTGCCAAGGGACAGGGACGTCCAATGAGCAGTTCTTC

v_call: TRBV6-2/TRBV6-3
clone_size: few
d_call: .
j_call: TRBJ2-5
cdr3_aa: CASSYVVQETQYF
cdr3_nt: TGTGCCAGCAGTTACGTGGTCCAAGAGACCCAGTACTTC

v_call: TRBV20-1
clone_size: once
d_call: TRBD2
j_call: TRBJ2-1
cdr3_aa: CSGRAPAGGSPTYNEQFF
cdr3_nt: TGCAGTGGCCGGGCTCCAGCGGGGGGCTCCCCAACCTACAATGAGCAGTTCTTC

v_call: TRBV6-1
clone_size: few
d_call: .
j_call: TRBJ2-7
cdr3_aa: CASSVSPTYEQYF
cdr3_nt: TGTGCCAGCAGCGTTTCACCAACCTACGAGCAGTACTTC

v_call: TRBV2
clone_size: many
d_call: .
j_call: TRBJ2-7
cdr3_aa: CASSGDWAYEQYF
cdr3_nt: TGTGCCAGCAGTGGGGACTGGGCCTACGAGCAGTACTTC

v_call: TRBV29-1
clone_size: few
d_call: TRBD2
j_call: TRBJ2-7
cdr3_aa: CSVGGGGTYEQYF
cdr3_nt: TGCAGCGTTGGAGGCGGGGGAACCTACGAGCAGTACTTC

v_call: TRBV6-5
clone_size: .
d_call: .
j_call: TRBJ2-7
cdr3_aa: CASSYGSGIPYEQYF
cdr3_nt: TGTGCCAGCAGTTACGGATCAGGGATTCCCTACGAGCAGTACTTC

v_call: TRBV20-1
clone_size: .
d_call: .
j_call: TRBJ2-3
cdr3_aa: CSARDPGKNTDTQYF
cdr3_nt: TGCAGTGCTAGAGATCCCGGGAAAAACACAGATACGCAGTATTTT

v_call: TRBV27
clone_size: few
d_call: .
j_call: TRBJ2-7
cdr3_aa: CASNRDSIYAEQYF
cdr3_nt: TGTGCCAGCAATCGGGACTCAATTTACGCCGAGCAGTACTTC

v_call: TRBV18
clone_size: .
d_call: TRBD2
j_call: TRBJ2-1
cdr3_aa: CASSLISGAIYNEQFF
cdr3_nt: TGTGCCAGCTCACTAATCAGCGGGGCGATATACAATGAGCAGTTCTTC

v_call: TRBV28
clone_size: .
d_call: .
j_call: TRBJ2-7
cdr3_aa: CAAHSGRSGNEQYF
cdr3_nt: TGTGCCGCACACTCCGGACGGTCGGGAAATGAGCAGTACTTC

v_call: TRBV5-1
clone_size: few
d_call: .
j_call: TRBJ2-7
cdr3_aa: CASSLVGDFSYEQYF
cdr3_nt: TGCGCCAGCAGCTTGGTCGGGGACTTCTCCTACGAGCAGTACTTC

v_call: TRBV4-2
clone_size: many
d_call: .
j_call: TRBJ1-1
cdr3_aa: CASSQEEGAGPTEAFF
cdr3_nt: TGTGCCAGCAGCCAAGAGGAAGGGGCGGGCCCCACTGAAGCTTTCTTT

v_call: TRBV28
clone_size: many
d_call: TRBD2
j_call: TRBJ2-1
cdr3_aa: CASRPQREGYNEQFF
cdr3_nt: TGTGCCAGCAGACCCCAGCGGGAGGGGTACAATGAGCAGTTCTTC

v_call: TRBV6-6
clone_size: .
d_call: TRBD1
j_call: TRBJ1-1
cdr3_aa: CASSTDRGVTEAFF
cdr3_nt: TGTGCCAGCAGCACTGACAGGGGTGTCACTGAAGCTTTCTTT

v_call: TRBV7-9
clone_size: many
d_call: .
j_call: TRBJ2-7
cdr3_aa: CASSLRDTYEQYF
cdr3_nt: TGTGCCAGCAGCTTAAGGGACACCTACGAGCAGTACTTC

v_call: TRBV5-8
clone_size: .
d_call: .
j_call: TRBJ1-5
cdr3_aa: CASSLVKKILSNQPQHF
cdr3_nt: TGTGCCAGCAGCTTGGTTAAGAAAATCTTGAGCAATCAGCCCCAGCATTTT

v_call: TRBV12-3/TRBV12-4
clone_size: many
d_call: .
j_call: TRBJ2-5
cdr3_aa: CASSLRGSEETQYF
cdr3_nt: TGTGCCAGCAGTTTGAGAGGTTCGGAGGAGACCCAGTACTTC

v_call: TRBV11-2
clone_size: once
d_call: TRBD2
j_call: TRBJ2-7
cdr3_aa: CASSLYPNERLAGSYEQYF
cdr3_nt: TGTGCCAGCAGCTTATACCCAAATGAAAGACTAGCGGGTTCCTACGAGCAGTACTTC